This entry features one T cell receptor (beta chain) sequence. Per germline, CDR1 DFQATT and CDR2 SNEGSKA (reference sequence). This CDR3 is 14 amino acids long. Trimming shortened V by 6 bases and J by 5 bases, and 20 bases separated the two germline ends. TCRdb ran MiXCR on the RT-PCR reads and lists one entry per CDR3 protein. The sample has about 680,000 distinct CDR3 sequences, 14% seen once; the top ten hold just over 3.5%. The sample taken for sequencing was memory CD4+ T cells from blood. This sequence was found in a female donor in good health, serving as a healthy control. V is TRBV20-1 and J is TRBJ2-7; D call uncertain. The CDR3 coding sequence is TGCAGTGCCACCTACAGCCTCCTGGTGGACGAGCAGTACTTC. This encodes CSATYSLLVDEQYF.